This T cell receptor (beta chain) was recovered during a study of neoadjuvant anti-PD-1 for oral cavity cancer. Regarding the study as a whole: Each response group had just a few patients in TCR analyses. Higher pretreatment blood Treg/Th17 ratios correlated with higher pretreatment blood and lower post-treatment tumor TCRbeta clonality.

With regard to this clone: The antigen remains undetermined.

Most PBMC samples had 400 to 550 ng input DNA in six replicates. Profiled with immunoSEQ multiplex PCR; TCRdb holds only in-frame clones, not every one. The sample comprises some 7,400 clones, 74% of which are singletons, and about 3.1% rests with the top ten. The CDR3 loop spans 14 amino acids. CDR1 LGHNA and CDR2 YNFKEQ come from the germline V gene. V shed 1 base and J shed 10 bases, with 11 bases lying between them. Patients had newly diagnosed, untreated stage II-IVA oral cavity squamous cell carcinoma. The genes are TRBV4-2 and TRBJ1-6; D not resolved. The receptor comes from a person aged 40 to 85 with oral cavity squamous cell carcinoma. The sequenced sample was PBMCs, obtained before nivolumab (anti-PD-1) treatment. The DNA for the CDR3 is TGTGCCAGCAGCCAAGCGGGGAAAGGCTCACCCCTCCACTTT. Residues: CASSQAGKGSPLHF.